This T cell receptor (beta chain) emerged from a study of blood T cell repertoires in COVID-19. For the study at large: The samples span acute and convalescent COVID-19 from the United States, Italy and Spain. Sample material is recorded as cDNA or gDNA derived from T cells, B-cell-depleted T cells, or PBMCs.

Germline values: CDR1 SNHLY, CDR2 FYNNEI. The CDR3 sequence is 15 residues long. Trimming cost V 6 bases and J 1 base, with 15 bases left between them. The study recruited people aged 18 to 89 years across roughly 23 US areas. Self-reported history from a screening survey and questionnaire set each donor's cohort. Clones were sequenced by immunoSEQ multiplex PCR, and TCRdb holds only the in-frame ones, with some missing. The table records 180,000 or so clones, about 84% of them present only once. The rearrangement links TRBV2 to TRBJ1-1; D possibly corresponds to TRBD1 (5 bases). This TCR derives from a man aged 40-49 years with acute COVID-19. The sequenced sample consisted of PBMCs or T cells enriched from blood (not recorded which). DNA of the CDR3: TGTGCCAGCAGCATAACAGGCCCAGGGAACACTGAAGCTTTCTTT. Amino acid sequence: CASSITGPGNTEAFF.